The source of this T cell receptor (beta chain) is a study of blood T cell repertoires in COVID-19. Whole-study context: COVID-19 samples collected from the United States, Italy and Spain covered acute and convalescent phases. From T cells, B-cell-depleted T cells, or PBMCs came the material, which was cDNA or gDNA.

Seattle cases were enrolled at active infection and followed longitudinally. Looked up from germline, CDR1 is MNHEY and CDR2 is SVGAGI. Trimming removed 5 bases from V and 1 base from J, with 11 bases in between. This CDR3 is 14 amino acids long. In the authors' methods: Estimates of nucleated cell counts were drawn from the amplification of reference gene primers. The table came from immunoSEQ multiplex PCR; TCRdb's copy has only in-frame clones and leaves some out. For V, J and clone size, that table is used; D and trimming come from the DNA. The table lists just over 300,000 clones, 85% to 90% of them singletons.

Sequencing was done on a sample of peripheral blood. The TCR originated in a woman aged 25 to 39 with COVID-19, enrolled during active disease. The V gene is TRBV6-5, the J gene TRBJ1-1; D unresolved. The CDR3: CASSPYSTNTEAFF. The CDR3 nucleotides are TGTGCCAGCAGTCCCTATTCCACGAACACTGAAGCTTTCTTT.